This T cell receptor (beta chain) was captured in a study of shared clonotypes between healthy human individuals. Overall study findings and caveats: Memory subsets had estimated richness that was generally smaller than that of naive subsets.

V was pared by 8 bases and J by 5 bases, with 11 bases of the junction left unmatched. Germline CDR1 SQVTM, CDR2 ANQGSEA. CDR3 length: 15 residues. It was CD45RO-negative cells, positively selected for CCR7, that made up naive CD8 cells, with terminally differentiated effector memory CD45RA+ cells excluded. As to this clone: As yet, its antigen is unknown.

Several immunoSEQ 96-well plates shared each subset's DNA, each plate a replicate. Each PCR replicate from the sorted subsets contained about 200 ng DNA, which is about 31,000 T cell genomes. Authors' data handling: As immunoSEQ supplied junction-only sequences (without quality scores), filtering differed. Sequencing used immunoSEQ multiplex PCR; TCRdb keeps in-frame clones, though not all of them. The V and J calls and clone size come from that table; D and trimming were worked out from the DNA. The profile covers about 2 million clones, with about 95% appearing a single time and roughly 1.1% taken by the ten largest.

The sample comprised naive CD8+ T cells sorted from blood. The TCR originated in a man younger than 30 in good health. This chain connects TRBV29-1 to TRBJ1-5, with 11 bases matching TRBD1. The CDR3 protein is CSSRGDRGVYQPQHF. DNA of the CDR3: TGCAGCTCCCGGGGGGACAGGGGGGTTTATCAGCCCCAGCATTTT.